What follows are 14 T cell receptor beta chains derived from one specimen sequenced in a study of control samples from healthy donors and cancer patients. Method: immunoSEQ multiplex PCR; TCRdb's copy keeps in-frame clones and lacks some. Here the sample spans about 130,000 clones, about 95% being singletons. Sequencing input: blood. All receptors come from a man in his thirties or forties in good health.

This chain connects TRBV3-1 (or the pseudogene TRBV3-2) to TRBJ1-6; no clear D. V was pared by 0 bases and J by 0 bases, with 12 bases between. The CDR3 has 18 residues. Germline V gene sequence: CDR1 LGHDT, CDR2 YNNKEL (reference sequence). In nucleotides, the CDR3 is TGTGCCAGCAGCCAAGATGGGGTAGCTAGCTCCTATAATTCACCCCTCCACTTT. Amino acids: CASSQDGVASSYNSPLHF.

This clone was counted only a few times. Other nucleotide sequences from this sample produce the same CDR3. This chain joins TRBV11-2 and TRBJ2-5; 7 bases match TRBD1. V gave up 0 bases and J gave up 2 bases; unmatched junction bases: 0. This CDR3 spans 14 amino acids. CDR1 and CDR2 (germline): SGHAT, FQNNGV. The CDR3: CASSLDRGQETQYF. In DNA, the CDR3 is TGTGCCAGCAGCTTAGACAGGGGGCAAGAGACCCAGTACTTC.

The rearrangement links TRBV9 to TRBJ2-2; TRBD2 aligns across 15 bases. The V and J ends lost 2 bases and 0 bases, in that order; junction bases with no gene match: 2. The CDR3 is made up of 18 amino acids. Germline values: CDR1 SGDLS, CDR2 YYNGEE. The CDR3 nucleotides read TGTGCCAGCAGCGTGGGACTAGCGGGGGGTTCGAACACCGGGGAGCTGTTTTTT. As protein: CASSVGLAGGSNTGELFF.

This chain links TRBV4-2 with TRBJ2-1; D gene uncertain. The CDR3 has 14 residues. CDR1 is LGHNA and CDR2 is YNFKEQ in the germline V gene. Trimming removed 0 bases at V and 6 bases at J, with 9 bases between. CDR3 nucleotides: TGTGCCAGCAGCCAAGATAGTCAGAGCAATGAGCAGTTCTTC. It codes for CASSQDSQSNEQFF.

CDR3 region: CASSLTLADTQYF. As DNA, the CDR3 is TGCGCCAGCAGCTTAACCTTAGCAGATACGCAGTATTTT. The gene calls are TRBV5-1 and TRBJ2-3; unclear D gene. The CDR3 spans 13 residues. CDR1 and CDR2 (germline): SGHRS, YFSETQ. Trimming removed 2 bases from V and 4 bases from J, with 8 bases in between. Based on the CDR3 plus reference TRBV5-1 and TRBJ2-3, the full variable domain is KAGVTQTPRYLIKTRGQQVTLSCSPISGHRSVSWYQQTPGQGLQFLFEYFSETQRNKGNFPGRFSGRQFSNSRSEMNVSTLELGDSALYLCASSLTLADTQYFGPGTRLTVL.

The chain recombines TRBV27 with TRBJ1-1; the match to TRBD1 covers 9 bases. CDR1 and CDR2 (germline): MNHEY, SMNVEV (reference sequence). This CDR3 is built from 12 residues. Trimming cost V 6 bases and J 8 bases; bases outside gene matches: 4. CDR3 sequence reads: CASRYGTGEAFF. CDR3 DNA sequence: TGTGCCAGCAGATACGGGACAGGGGAAGCTTTCTTT.

This clone was observed once. The chain is built from TRBV19 and TRBJ2-2; the D gene is possibly TRBD1 (5 bases). The ends were cut back, 4 bases at V and 7 bases at J, with 10 bases in the middle. The germline V gene encodes CDR1 LNHDA and CDR2 SQIVND (reference sequence). The CDR3 is 13 amino acids. CDR3 sequence (DNA): TGTGCCAGTAGTAGTTCAGGGTACGGGGAGCTGTTTTTT. This encodes CASSSSGYGELFF.

The chain is built from TRBV5-1 and TRBJ2-2; TRBD2 agrees at 13 bases. Germline trimming cut 4 bases from V and 3 bases from J; bases unmatched to any gene: 0. This CDR3 is built from 15 residues. Germline CDR1 SGHRS, CDR2 YFSETQ. CDR3: CASSGTSGDTGELFF. For the CDR3, the DNA is TGCGCCAGCAGCGGGACTAGCGGGGACACCGGGGAGCTGTTTTTT.

In this sample, this clone turned up once. The V and J genes are TRBV7-2 and TRBJ1-2; D remains unclear. The CDR3 contains 15 residues. Trimming removed 5 bases from V and 3 bases from J, with 16 bases in between. Germline V gene data show CDR1 as SGHTA and CDR2 as FQGNSA. CDR3: CASSPSPGPYYGYTF. For the CDR3, the DNA is TGTGCCAGCAGCCCATCCCCTGGACCATACTATGGCTACACCTTC.

This chain connects TRBV6-5 to TRBJ1-5; 9 nucleotides match TRBD1. V trimming: 10 bases; J trimming: 2 bases; junction bases outside the gene matches: 9. Germline lookup yields CDR1 MNHEY and CDR2 SVGAGI. The CDR3 is 15 amino acids. The CDR3: CATHPGQGGNQPQHF. The CDR3 DNA reads as TGTGCCACCCACCCGGGACAGGGAGGCAATCAGCCCCAGCATTTT.

The chain has TRBV6-6 and TRBJ1-5; D unresolved. This CDR3 contains 18 residues. Trimming cost V 5 bases and J 1 base, with 21 bases left between them. Germline CDR1 is MNHNY and CDR2 is SVGAGI (reference sequence). CDR3 sequence reads: CASSPSHRIYRSNQPQHF. The CDR3 DNA is TGTGCCAGCAGTCCCTCTCACAGAATCTATAGGAGCAATCAGCCCCAGCATTTT.

The rearrangement joins TRBV12-3 or TRBV12-4 to TRBJ2-7; the D is unclear. The V gene lost 4 bases and the J gene lost 2 bases, with 9 bases spanning the gap. CDR3 length equals 13 residues. The CDR3 sequence is CASSSHTPYEQYF. DNA of the CDR3: TGTGCCAGCAGTTCCCACACTCCCTACGAGCAGTACTTC.

The rearrangement uses TRBV5-1 and TRBJ2-6; 9 positions agree with TRBD1. V dropped 2 bases and J dropped 2; count of bases not matched to a gene: 5. CDR1 and CDR2 (germline): SGHRS, YFSETQ. This CDR3 has 17 residues. The CDR3 bases are TGCGCCAGCAGCTTTAAGGGGACAGGGCCTGGGGCCAACGTCCTGACTTTC. Translated, it gives CASSFKGTGPGANVLTF.

The chain links TRBV7-9 to TRBJ1-2; D gene unclear. The CDR3 consists of 14 residues. V was pared by 5 bases and J by 0 bases, with 10 bases between. Germline assignment: CDR1 SEHNR and CDR2 FQNEAQ (reference sequence). The CDR3 protein is CASSPGRANYGYTF. The CDR3 DNA sequence: TGTGCCAGCAGCCCCGGGAGAGCTAACTATGGCTACACCTTC.